The T cell receptor beta chain under discussion was sequenced for a study of cytomegalovirus exposure and HLA in healthy donors. General study results and limits: The only immune exposure information that was available was CMV serostatus. Of the V segments, some could not be distinguished, including TRBV6-2 and TRBV6-3, and were excluded. Donors were assumed by presence/absence analyses to have roughly uniform sequencing depth.

The PCR used 60 Vbeta and 13 Jbeta primers. Some clones are missing from TCRdb's copy, which holds only in-frame ones; the method was immunoSEQ multiplex PCR. The sample includes about 110,000 clones, less than 70% of them seen just once. This clone was picked up a small number of times. No antigen is known for it. Germline CDR1 is SGHVS and CDR2 is FQNEAQ. CDR3 length: 16 residues. The V gene end was trimmed by 4 bases and the J gene end by 2 bases; junction bases not matched to a gene: 6. This clonotype was obtained from a woman aged 70-85 years in good health and CMV-seropositive. This sequence joins TRBV7-8 and TRBJ2-2; 8 nucleotides match TRBD1. Sequencing was performed on PBMCs. CDR3 bases: TGTGCCAGCAGCTCAGAGCCAGGGGGCAACACCGGGGAGCTGTTTTTT. Translation: CASSSEPGGNTGELFF.